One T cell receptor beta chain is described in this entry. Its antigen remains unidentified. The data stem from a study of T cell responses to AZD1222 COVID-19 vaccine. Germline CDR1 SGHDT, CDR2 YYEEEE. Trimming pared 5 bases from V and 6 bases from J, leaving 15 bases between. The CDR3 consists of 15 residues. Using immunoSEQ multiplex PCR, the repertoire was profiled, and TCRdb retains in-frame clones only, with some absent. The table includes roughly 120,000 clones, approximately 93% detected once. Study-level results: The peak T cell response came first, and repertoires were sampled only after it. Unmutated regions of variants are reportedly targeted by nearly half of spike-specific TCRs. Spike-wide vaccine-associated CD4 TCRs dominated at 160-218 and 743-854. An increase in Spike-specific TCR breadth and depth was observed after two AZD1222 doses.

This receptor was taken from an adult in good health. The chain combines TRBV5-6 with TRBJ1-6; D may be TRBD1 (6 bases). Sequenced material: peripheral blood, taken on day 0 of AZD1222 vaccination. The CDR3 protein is CASSFERGGNSPLHF. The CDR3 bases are TGTGCCAGCAGTTTTGAACGAGGGGGTAATTCACCCCTCCACTTT.